The 17 T cell receptor beta chains below all came from one sample that was sequenced in a study of T cell responses to AZD1222 COVID-19 vaccine. Sequencing used immunoSEQ multiplex PCR; TCRdb keeps in-frame clones, though not all of them. The sample contains about 76,000 clones, nearly 90% of which appear only once. Sequencing was performed on peripheral blood, taken on day 0 of AZD1222 vaccination. The receptor source for this set is an adult in good health.

The chain employs TRBV5-4 and TRBJ2-2; weak D call: TRBD2 (5 bases). V lost 3 bases to trimming and J lost 3 bases, with 15 bases between them. The CDR3 has 16 residues. Germline V gives CDR1 SGHNT, CDR2 YYREEE (reference sequence). The CDR3 region is CASSSGKSSHTGELFF. Written as DNA, the CDR3 is TGTGCCAGCAGCTCCGGGAAGTCGTCTCACACCGGGGAGCTGTTTTTT.

V gene TRBV11-2 combines with J gene TRBJ1-4; 7 bases are a match to TRBD1. V was clipped by 5 bases and J by 3 bases; unmatched bases: 3. The CDR3 consists of 14 residues. The germline gives CDR1 SGHAT, CDR2 FQNNGV. CDR3: CASSLGTANEKLFF. The CDR3 DNA reads as TGTGCCAGCAGCCTAGGGACAGCTAATGAAAAACTGTTTTTT. Full variable domain (rest looked up from reference TRBV11-2 and TRBJ1-4): EAGVAQSPRYKIIEKRQSVAFWCNPISGHATLYWYQQILGQGPKLLIQFQNNGVVDDSQLPKDRFSAERLKGVDSTLKIQPAKLEDSAVYLCASSLGTANEKLFFGSGTQLSVL.

This chain connects TRBV27 to TRBJ1-2, with D possibly being TRBD1 (6 bases). Trimming left V 8 bases short and J 4 bases short, with 20 bases between. CDR1 MNHEY and CDR2 SMNVEV come from the germline V gene (reference sequence). This CDR3 spans 15 amino acids. This CDR3 reads CASSLRGARGYGYTF. CDR3 nucleotides: TGTGCCAGCTCGCTCCGGGGGGCGCGGGGCTATGGCTACACCTTC.

The chain couples TRBV7-9 to TRBJ2-1, with 7 nucleotides matching TRBD2. CDR3 length: 18 amino acids. The V gene's germline CDR1 is SEHNR and CDR2 FQNEAQ (reference sequence). J lost 2 bases, V lost 1 base, and 11 bases had no gene match. The CDR3 DNA sequence: TGTGCCAGCAGCTTAGGGTACGGCGGGAGCTTAGCCTACAATGAGCAGTTCTTC. The encoded protein is CASSLGYGGSLAYNEQFF.

Only a few counts were recorded for this clone. The chain is built from TRBV2 and TRBJ1-5, with no clear D. From germline, CDR1 is SNHLY and CDR2 FYNNEI. This CDR3 spans 15 amino acids. V dropped 0 bases and J dropped 6 bases, with 12 bases sitting between them. For the CDR3, the DNA is TGTGCCAGCAGTGAAGCGCTTCGGGCACTTCAGCCCCAGCATTTT. Protein product: CASSEALRALQPQHF.

This sequence joins TRBV4-1 and TRBJ1-5; 11 bases match TRBD1. Germline V lookup: CDR1 MGHRA, CDR2 YSYEKL. The CDR3 loop spans 15 amino acids. Trimming took 3 bases from V and 10 from J; bases not matched to a gene: 8. The CDR3 spells CASSQGGTGGLPQHF. For the CDR3, the DNA is TGCGCCAGCAGCCAGGGGGGGACAGGGGGTTTACCCCAGCATTTT.

The V gene is TRBV2, the J gene TRBJ2-7, with no clear D. CDR1 and CDR2 (germline): SNHLY, FYNNEI. The CDR3 has 14 residues. V gave up 7 bases and J gave up 0 bases, with 13 bases separating them. CDR3: CASKPRITSYEQYF. The CDR3 bases are TGTGCCAGCAAACCGCGGATTACCTCCTACGAGCAGTACTTC.

The chain uses TRBV7-8 and TRBJ1-1; D ambiguous. This CDR3 contains 12 residues. Deletions cut 3 bases from V and 7 bases from J, with 9 bases between. Germline V gives CDR1 SGHVS, CDR2 FQNEAQ. In DNA form, the CDR3 reads TGTGCCAGCAGCTTGACACCCGGTGAAGCTTTCTTT. Translated, it gives CASSLTPGEAFF. The full variable domain, its missing parts supplied by reference TRBV7-8 and TRBJ1-1, is GAGVSQSPRYKVAKRGQDVALRCDPISGHVSLFWYQQALGQGPEFLTYFQNEAQLDKSGLPSDRFFAERPEGSVSTLKIQRTQQEDSAVYLCASSLTPGEAFFGQGTRLTVV.

The V gene is TRBV5-1, the J gene TRBJ1-1, with 8 bases that match TRBD1. Germline CDR1 SGHRS, CDR2 YFSETQ. The CDR3 contains 14 residues. J lost 5 bases, V lost 4 bases, and 7 bases had no gene match. CDR3 sequence (DNA): TGCGCCAGCAGCAGGGGACAGGCGGGGACTGAAGCTTTCTTT. Protein: CASSRGQAGTEAFF.

V gene TRBV23-1 combines with J gene TRBJ1-2; the D is unclear. TRBV23-1 is marked as an open reading frame, function uncertain. Trimming stripped 3 bases from V and 4 bases from J, with 12 bases between. CDR3 size: 14 residues. The CDR3 DNA reads as TGCGCCAGCAGTCAGCCGGCAGGCACCTATGGCTACACCTTC. It encodes CASSQPAGTYGYTF.

The chain employs TRBV29-1 and TRBJ2-3, with D unresolved. The germline V and J ends were trimmed by 8 bases and 5 bases, with 17 bases remaining between them. The CDR3 length is 13 residues. From germline, CDR1 is SQVTM and CDR2 ANQGSEA. The CDR3 here is CSYTIDVRDTQYF. In DNA, the CDR3 is TGCAGCTATACGATTGATGTCCGAGATACGCAGTATTTT.

The chain links TRBV28 to TRBJ1-2, with a tentative D call TRBD1 (5 bases). V was pared by 4 bases and J by 2 bases, with 14 bases between. The CDR3 is 15 residues long. Germline values: CDR1 MDHEN, CDR2 SYDVKM. For the CDR3, the DNA is TGTGCCAGCAGTTCCCAGGGTCGGGAGAACTATGGCTACACCTTC. Protein sequence: CASSSQGRENYGYTF.

The gene calls are TRBV6-5 and TRBJ1-5; D gene unclear. Per the germline V gene, CDR1 is MNHEY and CDR2 is SVGAGI. This CDR3 contains 14 residues. Trimming shortened V by 0 bases and J by 9 bases, and 12 bases separated the two germline ends. The CDR3 region has the DNA TGTGCCAGCAGTTACTCGATTCCATCCATGCCCCAGCATTTT. The encoded protein is CASSYSIPSMPQHF.

V gene TRBV1 combines with J gene TRBJ2-1. TRBV1 is a pseudogene locus. This CDR3 contains 15 residues. The CDR3: CTSSQDGTLLNEQFF. In nucleotides, the CDR3 is TGCACCAGCAGCCAAGATGGAACTCTTCTGAATGAGCAGTTCTTC.

V is TRBV28 and J is TRBJ1-1, with D possibly TRBD1 on 5 matching bases. The ends were cut back, 6 bases at V and 4 bases at J, with 15 bases in the middle. CDR1 and CDR2 from the germline V gene are MDHEN and SYDVKM. The CDR3 spans 14 residues. The CDR3 region has the DNA TGTGCCAGCAGGGACCTCTCCGGGGCCACTGAAGCTTTCTTT. Protein: CASRDLSGATEAFF.

A single count supports this clone. The chain recombines TRBV28 with TRBJ2-3, with D unclear. The CDR3 is 13 amino acids. CDR1 is MDHEN, CDR2 SYDVKM, per germline. V lost 4 bases to trimming and J lost 6 bases, with 11 bases between them. Written as DNA, the CDR3 is TGTGCCAGCAGTTCAAATCCAGAGGATACGCAGTATTTT. Encoded protein: CASSSNPEDTQYF.

The V gene is TRBV7-9, the J gene TRBJ2-3; D is uncertain. There are 16 residues in the CDR3. The germline CDR1 and CDR2 sequences are SEHNR and FQNEAQ (reference sequence). V lost 3 bases and J lost 1, with 14 bases in between. CDR3 amino acids: CASSLRTLGRTDTQYF. In DNA, the CDR3 is TGTGCCAGCAGCTTGAGGACGCTGGGCCGCACAGATACGCAGTATTTT.